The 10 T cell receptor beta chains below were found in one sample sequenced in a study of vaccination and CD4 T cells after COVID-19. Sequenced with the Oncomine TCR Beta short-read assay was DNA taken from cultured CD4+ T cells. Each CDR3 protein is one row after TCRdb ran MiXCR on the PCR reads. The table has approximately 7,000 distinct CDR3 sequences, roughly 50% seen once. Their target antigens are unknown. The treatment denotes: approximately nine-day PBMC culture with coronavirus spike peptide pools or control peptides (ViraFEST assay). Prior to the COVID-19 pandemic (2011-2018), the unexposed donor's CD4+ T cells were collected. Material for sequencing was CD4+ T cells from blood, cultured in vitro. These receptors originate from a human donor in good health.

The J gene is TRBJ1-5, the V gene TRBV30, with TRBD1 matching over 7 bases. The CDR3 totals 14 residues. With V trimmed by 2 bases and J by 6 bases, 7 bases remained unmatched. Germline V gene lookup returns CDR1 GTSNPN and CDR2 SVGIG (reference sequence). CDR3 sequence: CAWSLQGLSQPQHF. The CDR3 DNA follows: TGTGCCTGGAGTCTACAGGGGTTGAGTCAGCCCCAGCATTTT.

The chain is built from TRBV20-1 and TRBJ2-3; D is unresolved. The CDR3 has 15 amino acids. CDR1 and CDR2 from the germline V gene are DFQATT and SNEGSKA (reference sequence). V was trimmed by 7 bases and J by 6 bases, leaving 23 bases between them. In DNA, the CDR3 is TGCAGTGTCATCCCCCCCCTCTCAAAAGGGGATACGCAGTATTTT. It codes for CSVIPPLSKGDTQYF.

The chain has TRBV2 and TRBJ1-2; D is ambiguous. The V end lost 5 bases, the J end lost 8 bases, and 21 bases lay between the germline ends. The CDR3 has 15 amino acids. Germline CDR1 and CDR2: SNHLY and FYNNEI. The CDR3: CASSWTLSVLGGYTF. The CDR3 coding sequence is TGTGCCAGCAGTTGGACTCTCTCCGTCCTGGGGGGCTACACCTTC.

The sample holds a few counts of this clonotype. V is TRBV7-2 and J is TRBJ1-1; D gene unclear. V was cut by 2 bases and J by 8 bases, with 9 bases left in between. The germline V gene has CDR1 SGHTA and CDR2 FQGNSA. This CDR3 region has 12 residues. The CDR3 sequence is CASSLSRSEAFF. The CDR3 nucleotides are TGTGCCAGCAGCTTAAGCCGCTCCGAAGCTTTCTTT.

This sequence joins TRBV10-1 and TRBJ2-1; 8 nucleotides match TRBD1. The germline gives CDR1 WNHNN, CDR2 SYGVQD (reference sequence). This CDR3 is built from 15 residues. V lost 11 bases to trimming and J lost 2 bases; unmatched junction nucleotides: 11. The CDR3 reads CAGPDKGQAYNEQFF. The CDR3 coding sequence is TGCGCCGGGCCCGATAAGGGACAGGCCTACAATGAGCAGTTCTTC.

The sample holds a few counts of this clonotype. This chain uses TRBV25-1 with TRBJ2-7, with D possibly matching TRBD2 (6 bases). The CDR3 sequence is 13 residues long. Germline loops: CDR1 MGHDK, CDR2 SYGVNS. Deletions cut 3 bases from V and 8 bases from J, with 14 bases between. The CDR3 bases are TGTGCCAGCAGTGACCCGGGACTGTCCCAGCAGTACTTC. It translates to CASSDPGLSQQYF.

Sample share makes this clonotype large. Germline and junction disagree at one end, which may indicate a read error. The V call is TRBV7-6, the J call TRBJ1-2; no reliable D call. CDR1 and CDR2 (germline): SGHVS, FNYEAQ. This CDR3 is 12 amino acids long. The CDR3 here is CASSLVNSPPAF. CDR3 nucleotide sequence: TGTGCCAGCAGCTTAGTAAACAGCCCTCCCGCCTTC.

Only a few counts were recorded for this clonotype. This CDR3 reads CASSPGQIGSYTF. In DNA form, the CDR3 reads TGTGCCAGCAGCCCGGGACAGATAGGCAGCTACACCTTC. The rearrangement joins TRBV2 to TRBJ1-2; 7 positions agree with TRBD1. Trimming at V came to 6 bases and at J to 9 bases, leaving 10 bases not matched to a gene. Germline V lookup: CDR1 SNHLY, CDR2 FYNNEI. The CDR3 is 13 residues long.

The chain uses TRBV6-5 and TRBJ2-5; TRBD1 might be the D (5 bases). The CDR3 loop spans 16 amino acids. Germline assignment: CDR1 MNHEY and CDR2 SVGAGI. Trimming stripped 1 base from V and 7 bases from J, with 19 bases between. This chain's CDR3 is CASSYFGKGPSGTQYF. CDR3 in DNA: TGTGCCAGCAGTTACTTCGGCAAGGGGCCCTCGGGGACCCAGTACTTC.

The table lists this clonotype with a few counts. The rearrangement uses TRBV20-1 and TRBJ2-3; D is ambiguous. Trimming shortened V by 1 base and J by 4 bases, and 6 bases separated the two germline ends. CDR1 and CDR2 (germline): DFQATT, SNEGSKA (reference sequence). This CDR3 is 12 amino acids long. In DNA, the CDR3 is TGCAGTGCTAGAGTCGTGGCAGATACGCAGTATTTT. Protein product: CSARVVADTQYF.